A selection of T cell receptor beta chains follows, all from one sample in a study of CD8+CD57+ T cells in acquired aplastic anemia. One entry per CDR3 protein, called by TCRdb with MiXCR from the reads. The data show some 130,000 distinct CDR3 sequences, around two fifths seen once. Sequencing input: sorted CD4+, CD8+, or CD8+CD57+ T cells (not recorded which) from PBMCs. The receptor source for this set is a human donor in good health, serving as a control. Each CDR3 is given with its conserved first and last residue. The order of the fields is V gene, D gene, clone size, J gene, CDR3 DNA, CDR3 protein. A D gene is named only where the DNA matches it firmly. Clone size, where shown, is once, few, many, or a class for clones that have expanded.

v_gene: TRBV19
d_gene: TRBD2
abundance: many
j_gene: TRBJ2-3
CDR3nt: TGTGCCAGTAGTCTAGCGGGAGAAGCCACAGATACGCAGTATTTT
CDR3aa: CASSLAGEATDTQYF

v_gene: TRBV20-1
d_gene: -
abundance: many
j_gene: TRBJ1-1
CDR3nt: TGCAGTGCTAAAATTCCTGTACATCGCCTGAACACTGAAGCTTTCTTT
CDR3aa: CSAKIPVHRLNTEAFF

v_gene: TRBV19
d_gene: -
abundance: many
j_gene: TRBJ1-5
CDR3nt: TGTGCCAGTAGTATAGATCGGGCTCTGCGCAATCAGCCCCAGCATTTT
CDR3aa: CASSIDRALRNQPQHF

v_gene: TRBV2
d_gene: -
abundance: -
j_gene: TRBJ1-6
CDR3nt: TGTGCCAGCAGGCAGGAAGGGAATAATTCACCCCTCCACTTT
CDR3aa: CASRQEGNNSPLHF

v_gene: TRBV6-4
d_gene: -
abundance: many
j_gene: TRBJ2-5
CDR3nt: TGTGCCAGCAGGGAAGAGACCCAGTACTTC
CDR3aa: CASREETQYF

v_gene: TRBV24-1
d_gene: -
abundance: many
j_gene: TRBJ1-2
CDR3nt: TGTGCCACCAGTGATGGACAGATACTTAACTATGGCTACACCTTC
CDR3aa: CATSDGQILNYGYTF

v_gene: TRBV9
d_gene: TRBD1
abundance: many
j_gene: TRBJ2-5
CDR3nt: TGTGCCAGCAGCCCACAGGGGGAGGTCAGAGAGACCCAGTACTTC
CDR3aa: CASSPQGEVRETQYF

v_gene: TRBV29-1
d_gene: TRBD1
abundance: many
j_gene: TRBJ2-3
CDR3nt: TGCAGCGTTGACGACAGGGGAAGCACAGATACGCAGTATTTT
CDR3aa: CSVDDRGSTDTQYF

v_gene: TRBV24-1
d_gene: -
abundance: -
j_gene: TRBJ2-3
CDR3nt: TGTGCCACCAGTGTCCCAATGGGACGCACAGATACGCAGTATTTT
CDR3aa: CATSVPMGRTDTQYF

v_gene: TRBV20-1
d_gene: -
abundance: many
j_gene: TRBJ2-7
CDR3nt: TGCAGTGCTAGTTATCCAGGGGCTACCTACGAGCAGTACTTC
CDR3aa: CSASYPGATYEQYF

v_gene: TRBV2
d_gene: TRBD1
abundance: many
j_gene: TRBJ2-7
CDR3nt: TGTGCCAGCAGTCGGGACAGGGGCGCCTACGAGCAGTACTTC
CDR3aa: CASSRDRGAYEQYF

v_gene: TRBV10-2
d_gene: TRBD1
abundance: -
j_gene: TRBJ2-7
CDR3nt: TGCGCCAGCAGCGGACAGGGGGACTACGAGCAGTACTTC
CDR3aa: CASSGQGDYEQYF

v_gene: TRBV6-5
d_gene: -
abundance: -
j_gene: TRBJ1-2
CDR3nt: TGTGCCAGCAGTTTATGGCGGGGGGCTAACTATGGCTACACCTTC
CDR3aa: CASSLWRGANYGYTF

v_gene: TRBV29-1
d_gene: -
abundance: -
j_gene: TRBJ2-6
CDR3nt: TGCAGCGTGAAAAATGGACAGGGGGCCAACGTCCTGACTTTC
CDR3aa: CSVKNGQGANVLTF

v_gene: TRBV24-1
d_gene: -
abundance: few
j_gene: TRBJ2-1
CDR3nt: TGTGCCACCACGAACATTTCCTCCCACAATGAGCAGCCCTTC
CDR3aa: CATTNISSHNEQPF

v_gene: TRBV2
d_gene: -
abundance: many
j_gene: TRBJ2-5
CDR3nt: TGTGCCAGCAGGAGGAGTAGGGGGAATGTAGCTTTTTGGTACTTC
CDR3aa: CASRRSRGNVAFWYF

v_gene: TRBV19
d_gene: -
abundance: -
j_gene: TRBJ1-1
CDR3nt: TGTGCCAGTAGTATTGGACAGAGGGCTGGGTACACTGAAGCTTTCTTT
CDR3aa: CASSIGQRAGYTEAFF

v_gene: TRBV14
d_gene: TRBD1
abundance: -
j_gene: TRBJ1-5
CDR3nt: TGTGCCAGCAGCTTGGGGGACAGGGTAAGGCCCCAGCATTTT
CDR3aa: CASSLGDRVRPQHF

v_gene: TRBV7-2
d_gene: -
abundance: many
j_gene: TRBJ1-2
CDR3nt: TGTGCCAGCACCCGATACCCTACTAACTATGGCTACACCTTC
CDR3aa: CASTRYPTNYGYTF

v_gene: TRBV5-1
d_gene: -
abundance: many
j_gene: TRBJ2-4
CDR3nt: TGCGCCAGCAGCAGGACGGGAAACATTCAGTACTTC
CDR3aa: CASSRTGNIQYF

v_gene: TRBV15
d_gene: -
abundance: few
j_gene: TRBJ1-1
CDR3nt: TGTGCCACCAGCAGAGATCGCACAGTGAACACTGAAGCTTTCTTT
CDR3aa: CATSRDRTVNTEAFF

v_gene: TRBV30
d_gene: -
abundance: many
j_gene: TRBJ2-7
CDR3nt: TGTGCCTGGAGCAGGGACACCGATTACGAGCAGTACTTC
CDR3aa: CAWSRDTDYEQYF

v_gene: TRBV30
d_gene: -
abundance: many
j_gene: TRBJ2-3
CDR3nt: TGTGCCTGGAGTGGGGGGGACAGTAGCACAGATACGCAGTATTTT
CDR3aa: CAWSGGDSSTDTQYF

v_gene: TRBV29-1
d_gene: -
abundance: many
j_gene: TRBJ2-2
CDR3nt: TGCAGCGTTCTGTCGGGGAGCCACACCGGGGAGCTGTTTTTT
CDR3aa: CSVLSGSHTGELFF

v_gene: TRBV25-1
d_gene: -
abundance: -
j_gene: TRBJ1-6
CDR3nt: TGTGCCAGCAGTGACGGGACGGCCAATTCACCCCTCCACTTT
CDR3aa: CASSDGTANSPLHF

v_gene: TRBV4-2
d_gene: TRBD1
abundance: many
j_gene: TRBJ1-4
CDR3nt: TGTGCCAGCAGCCAAGACAGGGGGGGAACTAATGAAAAACTGTTTTTT
CDR3aa: CASSQDRGGTNEKLFF

v_gene: TRBV29-1
d_gene: TRBD1
abundance: many
j_gene: TRBJ1-2
CDR3nt: TGCAGCGCCGCAGGGGGCGGCTATGGCTACACCTTC
CDR3aa: CSAAGGGYGYTF

v_gene: TRBV6-1
d_gene: -
abundance: many
j_gene: TRBJ2-5
CDR3nt: TGTGCCAGCAGCCCGAGAGGGCAAGAGACCCAGTACTTC
CDR3aa: CASSPRGQETQYF

v_gene: TRBV5-1
d_gene: TRBD1
abundance: many
j_gene: TRBJ2-7
CDR3nt: TGCGCCAGCAGCGGGGGGACAGGGGGCGGTTACGAGCAGTACTTC
CDR3aa: CASSGGTGGGYEQYF

v_gene: TRBV18
d_gene: -
abundance: few
j_gene: TRBJ2-3
CDR3nt: TGTGCCAGCTCACCACTTCCGGGACGCACAGATACGCAGTATTTT
CDR3aa: CASSPLPGRTDTQYF

v_gene: TRBV25-1
d_gene: -
abundance: -
j_gene: TRBJ1-3
CDR3nt: TGTGCCAGCAGTGAATGGGGGGAACGATATTTT
CDR3aa: CASSEWGERYF